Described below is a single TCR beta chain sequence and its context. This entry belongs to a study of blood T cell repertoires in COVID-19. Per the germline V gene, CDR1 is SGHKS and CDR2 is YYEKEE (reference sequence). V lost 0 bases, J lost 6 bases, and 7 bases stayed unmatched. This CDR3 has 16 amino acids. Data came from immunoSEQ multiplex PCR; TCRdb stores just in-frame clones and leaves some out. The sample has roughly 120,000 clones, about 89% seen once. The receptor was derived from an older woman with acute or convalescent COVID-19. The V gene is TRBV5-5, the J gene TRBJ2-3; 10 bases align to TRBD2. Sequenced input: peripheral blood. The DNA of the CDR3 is TGTGCCAGCAGCTTGGTTGTAGCGGGGGGCCGGGATACGCAGTATTTT. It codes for CASSLVVAGGRDTQYF.